This T cell receptor beta chain was captured in a study of beta chain features in type 1 diabetes. The overall study: The examined sorted cells totaled fewer than 110,000,000 across samples.

TCRB transcripts that were expressed got sequenced, as all of the isolated RNA had been reverse transcribed. Only in-frame clones appear in the TCRdb table, and some are missing; sequencing was by immunoSEQ multiplex PCR. The repertoire includes under 500,000 clones, about 30% of them detected once, and more than 0.055% sits in the top ten. CDR3 length: 13 residues. Germline V gene lookup returns CDR1 SQVTM and CDR2 ANQGSEA. With 3 bases removed from V and 5 bases from J, the gap between germline ends came to 13 bases. The rearrangement joins TRBV29-1 to TRBJ2-5; the D is unclear. This receptor was identified in a man aged 18 to 30 in good health. The sequenced sample was naive CD4+ T cells from blood. The CDR3 sequence: CSVEGRLGETQYF. As DNA, the CDR3 is TGCAGCGTTGAGGGCAGGCTTGGGGAGACCCAGTACTTC.